This TCR beta chain was retrieved from a study of cytomegalovirus exposure and HLA in healthy donors. The donors were in the roughly 120-subject validation cohort, distinct from the approximately 700-subject first cohort. Data came from immunoSEQ multiplex PCR; TCRdb stores just in-frame clones and leaves some out. Of 150,000 to 200,000 clones detected, around four fifths appear once; the ten largest clones hold 2% to 2.5%. In this sample, this clone turned up a few times. Its antigen remains unknown. Study-level points and caveats: Subsequent analysis showed first-cohort TCR clusters tending to co-occur in more than 90 validation repertoires.

Sample: PBMCs. This TCR was sampled from a man aged 25 to 40 in good health and CMV-seropositive.

The CDR3 reads CASSPSPGQGKRYTF. The DNA of the CDR3 is TGTGCCAGCTCACCCTCCCCGGGACAGGGCAAACGCTACACCTTC. V gene TRBV18 combines with J gene TRBJ1-2; the match to TRBD1 covers 9 bases. The germline gives CDR1 KGHSH, CDR2 LQKENI. CDR3 size: 15 residues. Germline trimming cut 3 bases from V and 9 bases from J; bases unmatched to any gene: 11.